What follows are 16 T cell receptor beta chains derived from one specimen sequenced in a study of OX40 agonist ivuxolimab in advanced cancers. Some clones are missing from TCRdb's copy, which holds only in-frame ones; the method was immunoSEQ multiplex PCR. The sample yields roughly 56,000 clones, roughly four fifths seen once. The sequencing here drew on CD4+ or CD8+ T cells sorted from blood, taken in a trial of the OX40 agonist ivuxolimab. The receptor set was obtained from an adult with an advanced solid tumor such as melanoma, head and neck, liver or kidney cancer.

The rearrangement links TRBV29-1 to TRBJ2-1; 7 nucleotides line up with TRBD1. The V gene end was trimmed by 4 bases and the J gene end by 0 bases; junction bases not matched to a gene: 3. Germline CDR1 is SQVTM and CDR2 is ANQGSEA. The CDR3 covers 14 residues. CDR3: CSVAGGSSYNEQFF. The CDR3, as DNA: TGCAGCGTTGCAGGGGGTAGCTCCTACAATGAGCAGTTCTTC.

The V call is TRBV6-5, the J call TRBJ2-1, with D perhaps TRBD2 (5 bases). The germline V gene has CDR1 MNHEY and CDR2 SVGAGI. V lost 5 bases to trimming and J lost 8 bases, with 10 bases between them. This CDR3 spans 12 amino acids. In DNA form, the CDR3 reads TGTGCCAGCAGTCCAGAGGGTCATGAGCAGTTCTTC. Its protein product is CASSPEGHEQFF.

The gene calls are TRBV10-1 and TRBJ2-1; 9 nucleotides agree with TRBD2. The CDR3 consists of 15 residues. Losses at the gene ends were 2 bases for V and 7 bases for J; bases not matched to a gene: 6. In germline, CDR1 is WNHNN, CDR2 SYGVQD (reference sequence). The CDR3: CASSEGRGGPNEQFF. Here the CDR3 DNA reads TGCGCCAGCAGTGAGGGGCGGGGGGGCCCTAATGAGCAGTTCTTC.

The J gene is TRBJ1-4, the V gene TRBV7-2, with a possible D match to TRBD1 (6 bases). Deletions cut 1 base from V and 6 bases from J, with 15 bases between. Looked up from germline, CDR1 is SGHTA and CDR2 is FQGNSA. This CDR3 has 16 residues. This chain's CDR3 is CASSLDRGGGYEKLFF. The CDR3 DNA reads TGTGCCAGCAGCTTAGACCGGGGGGGCGGTTATGAAAAACTGTTTTTT.

A single count supports this clone. J is TRBJ1-2 and V is TRBV7-3, with 11 positions matching TRBD1. Trimming removed 4 bases from V and 8 bases from J; junction bases left unmatched: 3. The CDR3 loop spans 13 amino acids. The germline gives CDR1 SGHTA, CDR2 FQGTGA. CDR3 DNA sequence: TGTGCCAGCAGCTCGGACAGGGGGCGAGGCTACACCTTC. Translated, it gives CASSSDRGRGYTF. Supplemented by reference TRBV7-3 and TRBJ1-2, the full variable domain reads GAGVSQTPSNKVTEKGKYVELRCDPISGHTALYWYRQSLGQGPEFLIYFQGTGAADDSGLPNDRFFAVRPEGSVSTLKIQRTERGDSAVYLCASSSDRGRGYTFGSGTRLTVV.

Many counts were recorded for this clone. This rearrangement joins TRBV20-1 to TRBJ1-1; unclear D gene. This CDR3 is 10 amino acids long. V was shortened by 0 bases and J by 11 bases, with 7 bases between the two germline ends. CDR1 and CDR2 from the germline V gene are DFQATT and SNEGSKA (reference sequence). The CDR3 coding sequence is TGCAGTGCTAGAGAGGTACGGGCTTTCTTT. Its translation is CSAREVRAFF.

The chain recombines TRBV10-3 with TRBJ2-1; 7 bases align to TRBD2. CDR3 length: 13 residues. CDR1 is ENHRY, CDR2 SYGVKD, per germline. Trimming at V came to 7 bases and at J to 4 bases, leaving 4 bases not matched to a gene. CDR3 sequence: CAITLGGYNEQFF. CDR3 in DNA: TGTGCCATCACCCTGGGGGGGTACAATGAGCAGTTCTTC.

The V call is TRBV2, the J call TRBJ2-2; 8 bases fit TRBD2. J lost 1 base, V lost 7 bases, and 2 bases had no gene match. CDR1 SNHLY and CDR2 FYNNEI come from the germline V gene. The CDR3 has 14 amino acids. CDR3 in DNA: TGTGCCAGCATAGGGACTAGGAACACCGGGGAGCTGTTTTTT. Translation: CASIGTRNTGELFF.

This chain links TRBV2 with TRBJ2-3; 14 bases are shared with TRBD2. This CDR3 is built from 17 residues. J was trimmed by 4 bases and V by 6 bases; bases with no gene match: 9. Germline values: CDR1 SNHLY, CDR2 FYNNEI. The CDR3 sequence is CASRGTSGGPLSDTQYF. CDR3 DNA sequence: TGTGCCAGCAGAGGGACTAGCGGGGGCCCGTTGTCAGATACGCAGTATTTT.

This clone was observed a few times. The CDR3 loop is CASSLNDIDGELFF. The CDR3 DNA reads as TGCGCCAGCAGCTTGAACGACATTGACGGGGAGCTGTTTTTT. This chain links TRBV5-1 with TRBJ2-2; unclear D gene. V gave up 1 base and J gave up 7 bases, with 11 bases separating them. CDR1 is SGHRS, CDR2 YFSETQ, per germline. The CDR3 has 14 amino acids. Based on the CDR3 plus reference TRBV5-1 and TRBJ2-2, the full variable domain is KAGVTQTPRYLIKTRGQQVTLSCSPISGHRSVSWYQQTPGQGLQFLFEYFSETQRNKGNFPGRFSGRQFSNSRSEMNVSTLELGDSALYLCASSLNDIDGELFFGEGSRLTVL.

This chain links TRBV7-2 with TRBJ2-2, with D possibly matching TRBD1 (8 bases). Germline CDR1 SGHTA, CDR2 FQGNSA. This CDR3 contains 15 residues. V lost 3 bases and J 5 bases, leaving 13 bases between the germline ends. The CDR3 loop is CASSFLQGGTGELFF. DNA of the CDR3: TGTGCCAGCAGCTTTTTACAGGGGGGGACCGGGGAGCTGTTTTTT.

This rearrangement joins TRBV14 to TRBJ1-2, with D unclear. Germline lookup yields CDR1 SGHDN and CDR2 FVKESK. This CDR3 contains 13 residues. With 3 bases removed from V and 1 base from J, the gap between germline ends came to 6 bases. CDR3 sequence reads: CASSQSINYGYTF. Here the CDR3 DNA reads TGTGCCAGCAGCCAGTCCATTAACTATGGCTACACCTTC. Supplemented by reference TRBV14 and TRBJ1-2, the full variable domain reads EAGVTQFPSHSVIEKGQTVTLRCDPISGHDNLYWYRRVMGKEIKFLLHFVKESKQDESGMPNNRFLAERTGGTYSTLKVQPAELEDSGVYFCASSQSINYGYTFGSGTRLTVV.

This sequence joins TRBV4-1 and TRBJ2-5, with 11 bases lining up with TRBD1. The CDR3 sequence is 15 residues long. With 3 bases clipped from V and 5 bases from J, the junction kept 5 bases outside the gene matches. The germline CDR1 and CDR2 sequences are MGHRA and YSYEKL. The chain's CDR3 is CASSQAGTGGETQYF. CDR3 in DNA: TGCGCCAGCAGCCAGGCCGGGACAGGGGGGGAGACCCAGTACTTC.

The chain joins TRBV10-3 to TRBJ1-2; TRBD1 aligns across 9 bases. This CDR3 is 15 amino acids long. With 2 bases clipped from V and 2 bases from J, the junction kept 3 bases outside the gene matches. Per the germline V gene, CDR1 is ENHRY and CDR2 is SYGVKD. CDR3 nucleotides: TGTGCCATCAGTGAGGAGGACAGGGGCAACTATGGCTACACCTTC. Translating it yields CAISEEDRGNYGYTF.

The rearrangement uses TRBV6-4 and TRBJ1-5; D is uncertain. This CDR3 contains 11 residues. V dropped 6 bases and J dropped 6 bases, with 6 bases sitting between them. The germline V gene encodes CDR1 MRHNA and CDR2 SNTAGT. The CDR3 loop is CASRKGQPQHF. CDR3 coding DNA: TGTGCCAGCAGGAAAGGTCAGCCCCAGCATTTT.

V usage is TRBV5-4 and J usage is TRBJ2-5, with 10 bases that match TRBD2. The germline V gene has CDR1 SGHNT and CDR2 YYREEE (reference sequence). The CDR3 extends over 15 amino acids. Germline trimming cut 4 bases from V and 2 bases from J; bases unmatched to any gene: 5. The CDR3 here is CASSRRAGGQETQYF. The DNA of the CDR3 is TGTGCCAGCAGCCGCAGAGCGGGGGGGCAAGAGACCCAGTACTTC.